Listed below are T cell receptor beta chains from one sample, sequenced in a study of immune cell composition in non-small cell lung cancer. Libraries were prepared by immunoSEQ multiplex PCR; TCRdb keeps only in-frame clonotypes and omits some of them. The sample lists 13,000 or so clones, around three quarters occurring once. Sequenced: lung tumor tissue. The origin of the receptors is a human donor with non-small cell lung cancer. Each CDR3 is given with its conserved first and last residue. Each record gives: CDR3 DNA, CDR3 protein, D gene, clone size, V gene, J gene. The D gene is left open where the match is weak. Expanded clones get a size class; other rows say once, few or many, or leave the size out.

TGTGCCAGCAGCTTAGTTAGGGACTCCCGGTGGGCTTTCTTT,CASSLVRDSRWAFF,NA,NA,TRBV11-2,TRBJ1-1
TGTGCCAGTAGTATTCAAGCGGGAGGGCCGTGGGCCGGGGAGCTGTTTTTT,CASSIQAGGPWAGELFF,TRBD2,NA,TRBV19,TRBJ2-2
TGCAGTGCCCCCGCGTTTCATGGCTACACCTTC,CSAPAFHGYTF,NA,few,TRBV20-1,TRBJ1-2
TGTGCCAGCAGCCTCCAGGGGGACAGCTTCTACAATGAGCAGTTCTTC,CASSLQGDSFYNEQFF,TRBD1,NA,TRBV5-6,TRBJ2-1
TGTGCCAGCTCCAACCGCCAGACAGCCTCTAATGAAAAACTGTTTTTT,CASSNRQTASNEKLFF,NA,NA,TRBV18,TRBJ1-4
TGTGCCTGGAGTGCCCCGAGGACAGGGAAAACCTACGAGCAGTACTTC,CAWSAPRTGKTYEQYF,TRBD1,NA,TRBV30,TRBJ2-7
TGCGCCAGCAGCCTACGGACTAGCGAGGCCTACGAGCAGTACTTC,CASSLRTSEAYEQYF,TRBD2,NA,TRBV4-3,TRBJ2-7
TGTGCCAGCAGCTTCACTAGGGCCGGGGAGCTGTTTTTT,CASSFTRAGELFF,NA,NA,TRBV7-2,TRBJ2-2
TGTGCCTGGAGTACCGGACTAGCGGGAGGGTACAATGAGCAGTTCTTC,CAWSTGLAGGYNEQFF,TRBD2,NA,TRBV30,TRBJ2-1
TGTGCCACCAGCAGAGAGGCAGGGGTACGTTCTTCACCCCTCCACTTT,CATSREAGVRSSPLHF,NA,NA,TRBV15,TRBJ1-6
TGCGCCAGCAGCTCACTCGGCGGGGGGGGACTCAGTGAGCAGTTCTTC,CASSSLGGGGLSEQFF,TRBD2,once,TRBV5-1,TRBJ2-1
TGTGCCAGCTCACCGTACAGAGCCGGGGCCAACGTCCTGACTTTC,CASSPYRAGANVLTF,NA,few,TRBV18,TRBJ2-6
TGTGCCAGCAGTGAGGAGCTAGCGGGATACTACAATGAGCAGTTCTTC,CASSEELAGYYNEQFF,TRBD2,NA,TRBV6-1,TRBJ2-1
TGTGCCAGCAGCCGGCAGCGGGAGCAGTTCTTC,CASSRQREQFF,NA,NA,TRBV7-9,TRBJ2-1
TGCAGCGAGTCGACTGGTAAGAACACTGAAGCTTTCTTT,CSESTGKNTEAFF,NA,NA,TRBV29-1,TRBJ1-1
TGTGCCAGCCGGTCGGACAGGGACACCGGGGAGCTGTTTTTT,CASRSDRDTGELFF,TRBD1,NA,TRBV6-5,TRBJ2-2